This record looks at one TCR beta chain sequence and its context. Its target is not known. Time point in this sample: newly diagnosed, previously untreated cHL patient sample. CD4+ T cells were purified from thawed PBMCs by magnetic negative selection. Untreated, newly diagnosed classical Hodgkin lymphoma PBMCs served for comparison. The data belong to a study of PD-1 blockade in classical Hodgkin lymphoma. Regarding the study as a whole: According to reports, newly diagnosed patients had lower baseline TCR diversity than healthy donors, and relapsed/refractory patients had lower baseline TCR diversity still. The drivers behind the repertoire differences, possibly disease activity or prior therapy, remain undefined.

Clones were read by immunoSEQ multiplex PCR, and TCRdb kept only the in-frame ones, dropping some. The profile shows tens of thousands of clones, more than 80% of them singletons. CDR1 is MDHEN, CDR2 SYDVKM, per germline. V was cut by 6 bases and J by 3 bases, with 5 bases left in between. The CDR3 runs to 11 residues. The rearrangement links TRBV28 to TRBJ1-1, with unresolved D. Sequenced material: CD4+ T cells from blood. The TCR sequence derives from a human donor with classical Hodgkin lymphoma. This CDR3 is CASRVDTEAFF. CDR3 sequence (DNA): TGTGCCAGCAGAGTGGACACTGAAGCTTTCTTT. The variable domain in full, with the rest retrieved from reference TRBV28 and TRBJ1-1, is DVKVTQSSRYLVKRTGEKVFLECVQDMDHENMFWYRQDPGLGLRLIYFSYDVKMKEKGDIPEGYSVSREKKERFSLILESASTNQTSMYLCASRVDTEAFFGQGTRLTVV.